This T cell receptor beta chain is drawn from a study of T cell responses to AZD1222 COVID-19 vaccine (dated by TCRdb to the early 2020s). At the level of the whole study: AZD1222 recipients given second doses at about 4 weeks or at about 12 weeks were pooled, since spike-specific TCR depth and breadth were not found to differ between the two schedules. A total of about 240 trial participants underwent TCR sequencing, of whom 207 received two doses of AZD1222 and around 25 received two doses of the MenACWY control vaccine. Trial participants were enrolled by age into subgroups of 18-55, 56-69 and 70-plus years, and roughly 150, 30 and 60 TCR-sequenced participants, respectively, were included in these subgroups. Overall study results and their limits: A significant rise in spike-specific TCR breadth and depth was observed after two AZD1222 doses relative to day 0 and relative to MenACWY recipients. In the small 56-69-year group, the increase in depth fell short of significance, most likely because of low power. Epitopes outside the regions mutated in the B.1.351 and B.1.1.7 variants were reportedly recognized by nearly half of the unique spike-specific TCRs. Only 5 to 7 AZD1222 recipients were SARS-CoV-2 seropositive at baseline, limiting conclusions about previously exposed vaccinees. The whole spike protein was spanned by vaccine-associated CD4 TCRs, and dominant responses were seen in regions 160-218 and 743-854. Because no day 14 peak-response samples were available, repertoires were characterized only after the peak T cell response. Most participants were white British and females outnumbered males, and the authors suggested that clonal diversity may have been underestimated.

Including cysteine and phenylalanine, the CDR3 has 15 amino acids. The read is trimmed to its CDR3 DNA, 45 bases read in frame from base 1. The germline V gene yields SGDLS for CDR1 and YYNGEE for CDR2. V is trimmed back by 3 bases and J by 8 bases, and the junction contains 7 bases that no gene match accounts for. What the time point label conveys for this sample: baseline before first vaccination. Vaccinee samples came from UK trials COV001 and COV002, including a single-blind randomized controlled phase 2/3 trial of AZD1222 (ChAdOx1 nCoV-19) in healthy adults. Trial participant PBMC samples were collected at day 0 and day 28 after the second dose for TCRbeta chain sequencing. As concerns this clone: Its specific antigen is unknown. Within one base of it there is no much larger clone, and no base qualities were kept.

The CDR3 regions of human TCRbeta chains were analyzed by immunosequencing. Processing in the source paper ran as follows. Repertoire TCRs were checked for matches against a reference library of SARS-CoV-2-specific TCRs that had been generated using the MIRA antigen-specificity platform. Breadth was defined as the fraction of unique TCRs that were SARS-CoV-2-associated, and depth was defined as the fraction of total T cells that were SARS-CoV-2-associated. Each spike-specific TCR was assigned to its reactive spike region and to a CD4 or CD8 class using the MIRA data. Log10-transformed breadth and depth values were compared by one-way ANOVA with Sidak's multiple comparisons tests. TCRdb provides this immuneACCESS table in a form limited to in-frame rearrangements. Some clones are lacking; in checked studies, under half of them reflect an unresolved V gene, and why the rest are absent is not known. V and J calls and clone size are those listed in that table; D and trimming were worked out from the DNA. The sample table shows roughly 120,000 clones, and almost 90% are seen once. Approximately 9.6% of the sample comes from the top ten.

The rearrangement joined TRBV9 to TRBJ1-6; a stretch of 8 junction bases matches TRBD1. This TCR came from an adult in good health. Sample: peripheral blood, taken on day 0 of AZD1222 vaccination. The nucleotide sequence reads TGTGCCAGCAGCGGGGAAGGACAGGGAGATTCACCCCTCCACTTT. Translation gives CASSGEGQGDSPLHF.